What follows describes a single T cell receptor beta chain. As yet, its antigen is unknown. The data derive from a study of radiation and T cells in renal cell carcinoma. Points from the study as a whole: From baseline, blood top tumor clonotypes peaked at 2 weeks post-radiation.

Described time point: baseline pretreatment blood. Treatment meaning: 15 Gy SBRT to primary tumor, nephrectomy 4 weeks later. The patient's renal cell carcinoma had clear cell pathology. Libraries were prepared by immunoSEQ multiplex PCR; TCRdb keeps only in-frame clonotypes and omits some of them. The sample consists of about 150,000 clones, around 89% of them appearing once. Germline CDR1 is LGHNA and CDR2 is YNFKEQ. The CDR3 runs 15 residues. Unmatched junction bases numbered 5, after V lost 1 base and J lost 7 bases. The chain has TRBV4-2 and TRBJ1-2; 11 bases match TRBD1. This specimen consisted of blood, obtained from a patient whose treatment included radiotherapy and nephrectomy. This clonotype was obtained from a woman aged 70-85 years with renal cell carcinoma. CDR3 loop: CASSQGDRGAAGYTF. In DNA form, the CDR3 reads TGTGCCAGCAGCCAAGGGGACAGGGGGGCCGCTGGCTACACCTTC.